This is a list of T cell receptor beta chains from one sample in a study of identical twins. TCRdb processed the 5' RACE reads anew with MiXCR; each CDR3 protein has one entry. The data show 1.5 million to 2 million distinct CDR3 sequences, with roughly 35% seen just once and around 0.3% held by the top ten. The sample taken for sequencing was cord blood. These receptors originate from a newborn girl in good health. The CDR3 runs from the conserved cysteine through the conserved F or W. D genes are given only for firm matches. Size tells how often a clone was seen (once, few, many) or the class of an expanded clone, and some rows leave it out.

v_gene	j_gene	d_gene	abundance	CDR3nt	CDR3aa
TRBV4-1	TRBJ1-5	TRBD1	-	TGCGCCAGCAGCTGGACAGGGGCCGTCAATCAGCCCCAGCATTTT	CASSWTGAVNQPQHF
TRBV7-8	TRBJ2-7	-	-	TGTGCCAGCAGCCCACACAGGGACAACTACGAGCAGTACTTC	CASSPHRDNYEQYF
TRBV10-3	TRBJ2-3	-	-	TGTGCCATCGGTGAGTCGCCAGGGGATACGCAGTATTTT	CAIGESPGDTQYF
TRBV19	TRBJ2-7	TRBD2	few	TGTGCCAGTAGTGCTAGGACTAGCGGGAAGAATCTCTACGAGCAGTACTTC	CASSARTSGKNLYEQYF
TRBV19	TRBJ2-3	-	-	TGTGCCAGTAAGCGGATTAGCACAGATACGCAGTATTTT	CASKRISTDTQYF
TRBV5-1	TRBJ2-5	-	-	TGCGCCAGCAGCTCCACACACCAAAGGGACGGCCAAGAGACCCAGTACTTC	CASSSTHQRDGQETQYF
TRBV25-1	TRBJ2-3	-	few	TGTGCCAGCACGGGGCCAGCTAGCACAGATACGCAGTATTTT	CASTGPASTDTQYF
TRBV20-1	TRBJ2-3	-	few	TGCAGTGCTAGAGATCCCCAAAGAGCTGACCCAGATACGCAGTATTTT	CSARDPQRADPDTQYF
TRBV28	TRBJ2-1	-	many	TGTGCCAGCAGTTTACTAGCGCACAATGAGCAGTTCTTC	CASSLLAHNEQFF
TRBV7-9	TRBJ1-2	-	-	TGTGCCAGCAGCTTAGCGTACGCCCCGGGACGTGGCTACACCTTC	CASSLAYAPGRGYTF
TRBV5-5	TRBJ2-7	-	-	TGTGCCAGCAGCTTTGCGTCGACTAGCTCCTACGAGCAGTACTTC	CASSFASTSSYEQYF
TRBV9	TRBJ2-1	TRBD2	few	TGTGCCAGCAGCGCTACTAGCGGGGCTGAGCAGTTCTTC	CASSATSGAEQFF
TRBV5-1	TRBJ1-2	TRBD1	few	TGCGCCAGCAGCACCGTAGGTCGGGACAGCACAGTCTACACCTTC	CASSTVGRDSTVYTF
TRBV7-8	TRBJ1-4	-	-	TGTGCCAGCAGCTTAGCCCCAGGGGCTAATGAAAAACTGTTTTTT	CASSLAPGANEKLFF
TRBV4-1	TRBJ2-7	TRBD2	-	TGCGCCAGCAGCCAAGGCCGGACTAGCGGGGGAGACGAGCAGTACTTC	CASSQGRTSGGDEQYF
TRBV5-1	TRBJ2-6	-	few	TGCGCCAGCAGCTTGGCCCCTACCGGGGCCAACGTCCTGACTTTC	CASSLAPTGANVLTF
TRBV20-1	TRBJ2-3	-	-	TGCAGTGCTAGCCGGACCTTGAGCACAGATACGCAGTATTTT	CSASRTLSTDTQYF
TRBV27	TRBJ2-4	-	-	TGTGCCAGCAGGGAGGGCGGGGTCGCCAAAAACATTCAGTACTTC	CASREGGVAKNIQYF
TRBV25-1	TRBJ1-3	-	once	TGTGCCAGCAGTGAGGCAGGTGGAAACACCATATATTTT	CASSEAGGNTIYF
TRBV7-6	TRBJ2-1	TRBD1	few	TGTGCCAGCAGCTCGATCCGGGGACAGAATAATGAGCAGTTCTTC	CASSSIRGQNNEQFF